This TCR beta chain was observed in a study of T cells after yellow fever vaccination. This clonotype was counted a few times. Making TCR cDNA involved 5'RACE template switching, which added UMIs and a universal primer site. TCRdb re-derived calls from the 5' RACE reads in MiXCR, one entry per CDR3 protein. The profile shows a few hundred thousand distinct CDR3 sequences, 6.8% of them singletons. The CDR3 is 14 amino acids. Germline CDR1 reads MNHNS; CDR2 reads SASEGT. V was pared by 10 bases and J by 2 bases, with 6 bases of the junction left unmatched. This receptor was identified in a man aged 18 to 30 who received the YFV17D yellow fever vaccine. Source: PBMCs, taken approximately 40 days after the first yellow fever vaccination. The chain is built from TRBV6-1 and TRBJ2-2, with 8 bases matching TRBD1. The CDR3: CAITGQANTGELFF. CDR3 nucleotide sequence: TGTGCCATCACGGGACAGGCCAACACCGGGGAGCTGTTTTTT.